What follows describes a single T cell receptor (beta chain). The target antigen is unknown. This record belongs to a study of OX40 agonist ivuxolimab in advanced cancers. It was autoimmune disease history or systemic immunosuppression that excluded patients. Findings and limits, study-wide: Compared with CD4+, CD8+ T cells on average had more expanded clones. Both blood CD4+ and CD8+ T cells showed clonal growth by week 6 at 0.1 to 3.0 mg/kg.

Germline V gene sequence: CDR1 SGHRS, CDR2 YFSETQ. The length of the CDR3 is 15 residues. V was clipped by 5 bases and J by 4 bases; unmatched bases: 10. The table came from immunoSEQ multiplex PCR; TCRdb's copy has only in-frame clones and leaves some out. This table has 80,000 or so clones, roughly 93% appearing once. This TCR was sampled from an adult with an advanced solid tumor such as melanoma, head and neck, liver or kidney cancer. The specimen was CD4+ or CD8+ T cells sorted from blood, collected in a trial of the OX40 agonist ivuxolimab. The chain recombines TRBV5-1 with TRBJ2-5; 8 bases are shared with TRBD2. The DNA of the CDR3 is TGCGCCAGCAGTACTAGCGGAAGGGGGGTAGAGACCCAGTACTTC. As protein: CASSTSGRGVETQYF.